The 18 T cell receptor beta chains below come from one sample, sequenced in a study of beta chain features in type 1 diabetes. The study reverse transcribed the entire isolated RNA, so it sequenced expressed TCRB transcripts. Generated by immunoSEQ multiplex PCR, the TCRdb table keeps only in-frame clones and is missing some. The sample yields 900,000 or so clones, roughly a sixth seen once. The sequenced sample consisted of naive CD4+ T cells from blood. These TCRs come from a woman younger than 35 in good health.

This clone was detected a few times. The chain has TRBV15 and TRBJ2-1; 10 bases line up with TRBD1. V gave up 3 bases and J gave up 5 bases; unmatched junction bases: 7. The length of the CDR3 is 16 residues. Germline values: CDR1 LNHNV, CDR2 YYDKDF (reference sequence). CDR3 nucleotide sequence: TGTGCCACCAGCAGGGTACGACAGGGGGCTCACAATGAGCAGTTCTTC. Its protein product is CATSRVRQGAHNEQFF.

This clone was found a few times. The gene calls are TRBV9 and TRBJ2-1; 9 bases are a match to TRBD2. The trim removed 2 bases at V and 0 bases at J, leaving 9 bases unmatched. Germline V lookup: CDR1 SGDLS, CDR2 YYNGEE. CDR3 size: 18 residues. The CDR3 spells CASSVLAGGKYSYNEQFF. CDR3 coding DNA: TGTGCCAGCAGCGTTCTTGCGGGAGGGAAATACTCCTACAATGAGCAGTTCTTC.

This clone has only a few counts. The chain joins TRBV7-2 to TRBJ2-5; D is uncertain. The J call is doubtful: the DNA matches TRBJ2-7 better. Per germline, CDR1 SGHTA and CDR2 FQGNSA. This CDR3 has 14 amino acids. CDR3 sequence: CASSLVPGLYEQYF. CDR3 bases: TGTGCCAGCAGCTTAGTCCCGGGCCTTTACGAGCAGTACTTC.

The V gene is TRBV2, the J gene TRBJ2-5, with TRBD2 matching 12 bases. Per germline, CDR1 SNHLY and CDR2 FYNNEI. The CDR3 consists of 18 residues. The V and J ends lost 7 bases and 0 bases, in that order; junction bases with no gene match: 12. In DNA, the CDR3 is TGTGCCAGCACTCACCCGGGCCGACTAGCGGGGGACCAAGAGACCCAGTACTTC. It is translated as CASTHPGRLAGDQETQYF. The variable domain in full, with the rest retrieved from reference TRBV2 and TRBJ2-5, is EPEVTQTPSHQVTQMGQEVILRCVPISNHLYFYWYRQILGQKVEFLVSFYNNEISEKSEIFDDQFSVERPDGSNFTLKIRSTKLEDSAMYFCASTHPGRLAGDQETQYFGPGTRLLVL.

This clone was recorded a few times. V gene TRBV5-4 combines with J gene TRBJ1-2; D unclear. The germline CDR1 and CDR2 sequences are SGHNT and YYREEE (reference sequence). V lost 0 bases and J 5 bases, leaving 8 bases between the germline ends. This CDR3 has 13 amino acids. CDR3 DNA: TGTGCCAGCAGCTTGGCGGGTTCATATGGCTACACCTTC. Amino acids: CASSLAGSYGYTF.

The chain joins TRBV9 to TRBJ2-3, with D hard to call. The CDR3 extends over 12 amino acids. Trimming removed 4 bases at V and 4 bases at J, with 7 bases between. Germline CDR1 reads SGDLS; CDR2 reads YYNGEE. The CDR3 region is CASSLYSDTQYF. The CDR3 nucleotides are TGTGCCAGCAGCCTTTATTCAGATACGCAGTATTTT.

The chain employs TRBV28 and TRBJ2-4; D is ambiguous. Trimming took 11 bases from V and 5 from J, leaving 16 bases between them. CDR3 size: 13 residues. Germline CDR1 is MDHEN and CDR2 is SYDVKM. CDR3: CAARMAPENIQYF. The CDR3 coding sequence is TGTGCCGCCCGGATGGCGCCCGAAAACATTCAGTACTTC.

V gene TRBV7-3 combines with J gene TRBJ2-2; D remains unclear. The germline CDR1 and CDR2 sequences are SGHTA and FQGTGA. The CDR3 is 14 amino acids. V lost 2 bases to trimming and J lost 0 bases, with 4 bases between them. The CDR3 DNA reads TGTGCCAGCAGCTTACTTGCGAACACCGGGGAGCTGTTTTTT. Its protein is CASSLLANTGELFF. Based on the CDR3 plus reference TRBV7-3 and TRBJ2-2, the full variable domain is GAGVSQTPSNKVTEKGKYVELRCDPISGHTALYWYRQSLGQGPEFLIYFQGTGAADDSGLPNDRFFAVRPEGSVSTLKIQRTERGDSAVYLCASSLLANTGELFFGEGSRLTVL.

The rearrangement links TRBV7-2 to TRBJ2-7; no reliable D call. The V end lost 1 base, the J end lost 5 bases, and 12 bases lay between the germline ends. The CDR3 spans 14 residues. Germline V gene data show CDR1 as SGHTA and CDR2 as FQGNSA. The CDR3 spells CASSLGRGRNEQYF. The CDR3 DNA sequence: TGTGCCAGCAGCTTAGGTCGTGGCAGAAACGAGCAGTACTTC.

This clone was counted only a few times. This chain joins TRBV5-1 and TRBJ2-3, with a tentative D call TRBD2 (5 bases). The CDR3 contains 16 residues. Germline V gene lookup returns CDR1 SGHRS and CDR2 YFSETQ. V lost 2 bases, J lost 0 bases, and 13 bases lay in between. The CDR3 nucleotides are TGCGCCAGCAGCTTTTTACGGGGTATTAGCACAGATACGCAGTATTTT. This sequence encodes CASSFLRGISTDTQYF.

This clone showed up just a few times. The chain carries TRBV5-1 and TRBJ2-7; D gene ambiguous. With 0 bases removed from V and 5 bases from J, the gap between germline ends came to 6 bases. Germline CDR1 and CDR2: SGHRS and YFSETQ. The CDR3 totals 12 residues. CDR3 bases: TGCGCCAGCAGCTTGGTTTTCGACGAGCAGTACTTC. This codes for CASSLVFDEQYF.

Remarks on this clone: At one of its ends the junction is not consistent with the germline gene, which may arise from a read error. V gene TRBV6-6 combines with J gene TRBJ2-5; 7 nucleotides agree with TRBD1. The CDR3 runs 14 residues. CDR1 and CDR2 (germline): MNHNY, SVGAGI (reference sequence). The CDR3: CAISEVAGGETQYF. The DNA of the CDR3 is TGTGCCATCAGTGAGGTGGCAGGGGGAGAGACCCAGTACTTC.

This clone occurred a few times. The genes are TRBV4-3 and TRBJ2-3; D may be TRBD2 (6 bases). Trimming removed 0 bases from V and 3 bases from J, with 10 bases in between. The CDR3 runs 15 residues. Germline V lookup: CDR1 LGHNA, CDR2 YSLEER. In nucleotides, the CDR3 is TGCGCCAGCAGCCAAGATCAGGAGGGGACAGATACGCAGTATTTT. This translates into CASSQDQEGTDTQYF.

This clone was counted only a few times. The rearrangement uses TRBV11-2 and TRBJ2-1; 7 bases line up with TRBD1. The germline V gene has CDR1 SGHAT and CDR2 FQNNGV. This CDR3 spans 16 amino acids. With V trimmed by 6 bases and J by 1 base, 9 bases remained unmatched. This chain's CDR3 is CASRSIRDRSYNEQFF. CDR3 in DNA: TGTGCCAGCAGATCAATCCGGGACAGATCCTACAATGAGCAGTTCTTC. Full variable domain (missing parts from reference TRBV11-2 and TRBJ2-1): EAGVAQSPRYKIIEKRQSVAFWCNPISGHATLYWYQQILGQGPKLLIQFQNNGVVDDSQLPKDRFSAERLKGVDSTLKIQPAKLEDSAVYLCASRSIRDRSYNEQFFGPGTRLTVL.

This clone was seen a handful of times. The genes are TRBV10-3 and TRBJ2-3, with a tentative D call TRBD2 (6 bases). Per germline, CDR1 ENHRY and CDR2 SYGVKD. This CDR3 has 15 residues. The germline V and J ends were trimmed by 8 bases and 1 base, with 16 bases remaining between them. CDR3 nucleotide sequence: TGTGCCATCGCATTCGGGAGACGTGGCACAGATACGCAGTATTTT. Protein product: CAIAFGRRGTDTQYF.

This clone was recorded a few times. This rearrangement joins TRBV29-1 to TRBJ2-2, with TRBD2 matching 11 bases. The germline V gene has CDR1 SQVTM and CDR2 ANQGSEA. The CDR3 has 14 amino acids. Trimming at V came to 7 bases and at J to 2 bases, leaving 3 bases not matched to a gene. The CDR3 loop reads CSAGTSGNTGELFF. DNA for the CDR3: TGCAGCGCCGGGACTAGCGGAAACACCGGGGAGCTGTTTTTT.

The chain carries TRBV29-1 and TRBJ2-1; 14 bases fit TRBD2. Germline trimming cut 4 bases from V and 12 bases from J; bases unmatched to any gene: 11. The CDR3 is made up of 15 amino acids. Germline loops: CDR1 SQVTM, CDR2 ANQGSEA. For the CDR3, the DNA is TGCAGCGTTGCGCCGGGGACTAGCGGGAGCTTTGGGCAGTTCTTC. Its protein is CSVAPGTSGSFGQFF.

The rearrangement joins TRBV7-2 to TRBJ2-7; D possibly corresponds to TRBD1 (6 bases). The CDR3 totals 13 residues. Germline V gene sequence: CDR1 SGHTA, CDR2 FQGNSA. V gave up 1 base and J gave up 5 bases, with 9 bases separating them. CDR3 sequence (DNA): TGTGCCAGCAGCTTAGACAGGGAGCACGAGCAGTACTTC. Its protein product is CASSLDREHEQYF.